The rows below give T cell receptor beta chains drawn from one sample of a study of blood T cell repertoires in COVID-19. This table comes from immunoSEQ multiplex PCR, and its TCRdb copy is limited to in-frame clones, with some not included. The sample lists approximately 69,000 clones; less than 75% were seen once. The sequencing sample was made of peripheral blood. The receptors stem from a man aged 55 to 69 with acute or convalescent COVID-19. Each CDR3 is given with its conserved first and last residue. A D gene is named only where the DNA matches it firmly. Expanded clones are given a class, and other clones once, few, many or no size at all.

j_call d_call clone_size v_call cdr3_nt cdr3_aa
TRBJ2-7 TRBD1 many TRBV24-1 TGTGCCACCAGTGATTCTAGACAGGGAGATTACGAGCAGTACTTC CATSDSRQGDYEQYF
TRBJ2-1 . . TRBV18 TGTGCCAGCTCACCCCCACAGAGCTCCTACAATGAGCAGTTCTTC CASSPPQSSYNEQFF
TRBJ1-1 . once TRBV3-1/TRBV3-2 TGTGCCAGCAGCCCCACAGTGGGTGAAGCTTTCTTT CASSPTVGEAFF
TRBJ1-6 . . TRBV12-3/TRBV12-4 TGTGCCAGCACCCGCGAGAATTCACCCCTCCACTTT CASTRENSPLHF
TRBJ2-5 . . TRBV6-1 TGTGCCAGCAGTGAAGGAACAGGGATTGGGGAGACCCAGTACTTC CASSEGTGIGETQYF
TRBJ2-1 TRBD2 . TRBV7-3 TGTGCCAGCAGCTTATCTAGCGGGGTCTACAATGAGCAGTTCTTC CASSLSSGVYNEQFF
TRBJ1-2 . . TRBV6-2/TRBV6-3 TGTGCCAGCAGTTACAACTTCGAATCCTATGGCTACACCTTC CASSYNFESYGYTF
TRBJ2-7 TRBD1 . TRBV30 TGTGCCTGGAGACGGGACAGACCCTACGAGCAGTACTTC CAWRRDRPYEQYF
TRBJ2-1 . . TRBV10-3 TGTGCCATCAGTGAGTTATACAATGAGCAGTTCTTC CAISELYNEQFF
TRBJ2-3 . . TRBV4-1 TGCGCCACCTCGTCGGGAACTAGCTATGCAGATACGCAGTATTTT CATSSGTSYADTQYF
TRBJ2-7 . few TRBV5-1 TGCGCCAGCACCTTAAACCCCCAGGAAAGCTCCTACGAGCAGTACTTC CASTLNPQESSYEQYF
TRBJ1-1 . . TRBV6-5 TGTGCCAGCAGTTACTCTCCCTACAGGCCAGAGGAAGCTTTCTTT CASSYSPYRPEEAFF
TRBJ2-2 TRBD2 . TRBV7-3 TGTGCCAGCAGCCCAAGCGGGGGCCTGAACACCGGGGAGCTGTTTTTT CASSPSGGLNTGELFF
TRBJ2-3 TRBD1 . TRBV6-1 TGTGCCAGCAGTGAAGCGGCCGGACAGGACACAGATACGCAGTATTTT CASSEAAGQDTDTQYF
TRBJ2-1 TRBD1 . TRBV6-5 TGTGCCAGCAGGCCTTATCAGGGGGCCTACAATGAGCAGTTCTTC CASRPYQGAYNEQFF
TRBJ2-5 TRBD2 . TRBV12-3/TRBV12-4 TGTGCCAGCGGTAGCGGGGCTCAAGAGACCCAGTACTTC CASGSGAQETQYF
TRBJ2-2 . . TRBV19 TGTGCCAGTAGTATCCTAGCCGGGGGTTCCGGGGAGCTGTTTTTT CASSILAGGSGELFF
TRBJ2-3 . . TRBV5-1 TGCGCCAGCAGCGAGGCGTCGGGATGGGCAGATACGCAGTATTTT CASSEASGWADTQYF